The TCR beta chain described here comes from a study of beta chain features in type 1 diabetes. Regarding the study as a whole: Type 1 diabetes patients had moderately but significantly shorter TCRB CDR3s in all four CD4+ subsets.

The whole isolated RNA underwent reverse transcription, so sequencing captured expressed TCRB transcripts. Profiled with immunoSEQ multiplex PCR; TCRdb holds only in-frame clones, not every one. This sample carries approximately 600,000 clones, roughly 12% of them seen once, and the ten largest clones take around 0.12%. With respect to this clone: Its specificity is unknown.

The receptor's source is a man aged 25-40 years with type 1 diabetes. What was sequenced was naive CD4+ T cells from blood.

The CDR3 DNA reads TGCGCCAGCAGCCGGTCCCTAGCGGGGGACAATGAGCAGTTCTTC. Amino acids: CASSRSLAGDNEQFF. The gene calls are TRBV5-1 and TRBJ2-1; 10 bases line up with TRBD2. The ends lost 4 bases at V and 5 bases at J; junction bases unmatched: 6. The germline CDR1 and CDR2 sequences are SGHRS and YFSETQ. The CDR3 loop spans 15 amino acids.